This T cell receptor beta chain was identified in a study of OX40 agonist ivuxolimab in advanced cancers. Anyone with autoimmune disease history or systemic immunosuppression was excluded. Trimming took 0 bases from V and 6 from J; bases not matched to a gene: 2. Looked up from germline, CDR1 is SGHTA and CDR2 is FQGTGA. This CDR3 spans 15 amino acids. Here immunoSEQ multiplex PCR was the method, and the copy in TCRdb shows in-frame clones only, minus some. The table lists 90,000 to 120,000 clones, more than 85% of them singletons, with 1.2% in the top ten. This sequence originates from an adult with an advanced solid tumor such as melanoma, head and neck, liver or kidney cancer. J is TRBJ2-1 and V is TRBV7-3; 10 positions agree with TRBD1. The sequences come from CD4+ or CD8+ T cells sorted from blood, collected in a trial of the OX40 agonist ivuxolimab. CDR3 residues: CASSLTGTGVNEQFF. The CDR3 coding sequence is TGTGCCAGCAGCTTAACCGGGACAGGGGTCAATGAGCAGTTCTTC. Full variable domain (remainder filled in from reference TRBV7-3 and TRBJ2-1): GAGVSQTPSNKVTEKGKYVELRCDPISGHTALYWYRQSLGQGPEFLIYFQGTGAADDSGLPNDRFFAVRPEGSVSTLKIQRTERGDSAVYLCASSLTGTGVNEQFFGPGTRLTVL.